This T cell receptor (beta chain) was identified in a study of beta chain features in type 1 diabetes. This clone has more than one count but fewer than ten. The V gene lost 6 bases and the J gene lost 5 bases, with 16 bases spanning the gap. The CDR3 totals 14 residues. Germline V gene sequence: CDR1 MDHEN, CDR2 SYDVKM. All of the isolated RNA was reverse transcribed, so expressed TCRB transcripts were sequenced. The assay was immunoSEQ multiplex PCR, and TCRdb's table has in-frame clones only and misses some. Of over 150,000 clones in the sample, less than 15% were seen once. The V gene is TRBV28, the J gene TRBJ2-5; D gene ambiguous. Sequenced: central memory CD4+ T cells from blood. This receptor was obtained from a woman under 30 in good health. In DNA, the CDR3 is TGTGCCAGCAGCCGACACCAGCTCCGGGAGACCCAGTACTTC. Amino acids: CASSRHQLRETQYF. The full variable domain, rest sourced from reference TRBV28 and TRBJ2-5, is DVKVTQSSRYLVKRTGEKVFLECVQDMDHENMFWYRQDPGLGLRLIYFSYDVKMKEKGDIPEGYSVSREKKERFSLILESASTNQTSMYLCASSRHQLRETQYFGPGTRLLVL.